The sequence of this T cell receptor (beta chain) was determined in a study of T cell responses to AZD1222 COVID-19 vaccine. V shed 2 bases and J shed 4 bases, with 9 bases lying between them. From germline, CDR1 is SGDLS and CDR2 YYNGEE. The CDR3 loop spans 14 amino acids. The method was immunoSEQ multiplex PCR; TCRdb's version includes in-frame clones alone and lacks a portion of them. Of roughly 150,000 clones detected, roughly nine tenths appear once; the ten largest clones hold 1% to 1.5%. Regarding this clone: Its matching antigen is unknown.

The study's findings and limits: Unmutated variant regions reportedly attract nearly half of all spike-specific TCRs.

This chain links TRBV9 with TRBJ2-2, with a tentative D call TRBD2 (5 bases). The receptor was derived from an adult who received the AZD1222 COVID-19 vaccine. The specimen comprised peripheral blood, sampled 28 days after the second AZD1222 dose. The CDR3 reads CASSVGRSTGELFF. The CDR3 DNA reads as TGTGCCAGCAGCGTTGGGAGAAGCACCGGGGAGCTGTTTTTT. The whole variable domain, filled in from reference TRBV9 and TRBJ2-2, reads DSGVTQTPKHLITATGQRVTLRCSPRSGDLSVYWYQQSLDQGLQFLIQYYNGEERAKGNILERFSAQQFPDLHSELNLSSLELGDSALYFCASSVGRSTGELFFGEGSRLTVL.